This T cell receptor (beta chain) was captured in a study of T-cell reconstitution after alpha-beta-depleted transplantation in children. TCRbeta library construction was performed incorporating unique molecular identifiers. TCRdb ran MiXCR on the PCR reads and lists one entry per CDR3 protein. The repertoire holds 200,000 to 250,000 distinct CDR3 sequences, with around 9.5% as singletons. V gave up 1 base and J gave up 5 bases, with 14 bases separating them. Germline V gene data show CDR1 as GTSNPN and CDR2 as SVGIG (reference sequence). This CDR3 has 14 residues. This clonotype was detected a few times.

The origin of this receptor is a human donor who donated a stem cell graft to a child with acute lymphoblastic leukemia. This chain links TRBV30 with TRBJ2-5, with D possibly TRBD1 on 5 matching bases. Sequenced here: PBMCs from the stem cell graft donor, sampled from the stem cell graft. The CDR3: CAWSEAGFLETQYF. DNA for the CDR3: TGTGCCTGGAGTGAGGCAGGGTTTTTGGAGACCCAGTACTTC.